This T cell receptor (beta chain) is drawn from a study of early T cells in non-severe SARS-CoV-2 infection. Study-level information: Sequencing used unsorted whole-blood bulk RNA, so chains lack pairing.

This clonotype appeared many times. MiXCR, run by TCRdb on the 5' RACE reads, gives a single entry per CDR3 protein. The sample holds around 70,000 distinct CDR3 sequences, approximately 9% seen once. Sequencing was carried out using whole blood. The TCR comes from an adult who was a healthcare worker with PCR-confirmed SARS-CoV-2 infection or an uninfected control (not recorded which).

CDR3 region: CSAEKDSLYGYTF. DNA for the CDR3: TGCAGTGCTGAAAAAGACAGCCTCTATGGCTACACCTTC. The genes are TRBV20-1 and TRBJ1-2; D may be TRBD1 (5 bases). Deletions cut 5 bases from V and 4 bases from J, with 14 bases between. Germline V gene data show CDR1 as DFQATT and CDR2 as SNEGSKA (reference sequence). This CDR3 has 13 residues.